The next 20 T cell receptor beta chains were all read from a single sample in a study of cytomegalovirus exposure and HLA in healthy donors. It was with 60 Vbeta and 13 Jbeta primers that the PCR ran. Produced via immunoSEQ multiplex PCR; TCRdb's table is partial and in-frame only. The repertoire includes approximately 190,000 clones, roughly 87% of them detected once, and more than 1% sits in the top ten. The sample consisted of PBMCs. Receptors originate from a boy under 10 years old in good health and CMV-seronegative.

The chain links TRBV9 to TRBJ2-7; 8 positions agree with TRBD1. Unmatched junction bases numbered 7, after V lost 2 bases and J lost 6 bases. CDR1 is SGDLS and CDR2 is YYNGEE in the germline V gene. This CDR3 is built from 14 residues. The CDR3 coding sequence is TGTGCCAGCAGCGTCAACCAGGGGGCGGGCGAGCAGTACTTC. The encoded protein is CASSVNQGAGEQYF.

This clone was picked up one time. The V call is TRBV6-5, the J call TRBJ1-5; D unclear. Between the trimmed V and J ends, which lost 6 bases and 6 bases, there was a span of 18 bases. The germline gives CDR1 MNHEY, CDR2 SVGAGI. The CDR3 runs to 15 residues. The chain's CDR3 is CASSPDASRGQPQHF. The CDR3 bases are TGTGCCAGCAGCCCTGACGCAAGTAGAGGTCAGCCCCAGCATTTT.

This clone was counted a few times. V usage is TRBV4-1 and J usage is TRBJ2-7; no clear D. The V and J ends lost 1 base and 8 bases respectively, with 15 bases between them. From germline, CDR1 is MGHRA and CDR2 YSYEKL. The CDR3 sequence is 14 residues long. The CDR3 coding sequence is TGCGCCAGCAGCCAAGTCAGTGTCCCAGGTCAGCAGTACTTC. Translated, it gives CASSQVSVPGQQYF.

This chain uses TRBV10-3 with TRBJ2-1; possible D gene TRBD2, 6 bases. V gave up 9 bases and J gave up 8 bases, with 23 bases separating them. The CDR3 totals 15 residues. The germline gives CDR1 ENHRY, CDR2 SYGVKD. Written as DNA, the CDR3 is TGTGCCATTCAACGCGCCCGGGAGTCTGGGTATGAGCAGTTCTTC. Amino acid sequence: CAIQRARESGYEQFF.

The V and J genes are TRBV19 and TRBJ1-1, with TRBD1 matching 7 bases. The CDR3 has 15 amino acids. From germline, CDR1 is LNHDA and CDR2 SQIVND (reference sequence). The J segment lost 0 bases and the V segment lost 5 bases, leaving 6 bases of the junction unmatched. The CDR3 reads CASSAPGQLNTEAFF. In DNA form, the CDR3 reads TGTGCCAGTAGTGCCCCGGGACAGTTGAACACTGAAGCTTTCTTT. Full variable domain (outside the CDR3, taken from reference TRBV19 and TRBJ1-1): DGGITQSPKYLFRKEGQNVTLSCEQNLNHDAMYWYRQDPGQGLRLIYYSQIVNDFQKGDIAEGYSVSREKKESFPLTVTSAQKNPTAFYLCASSAPGQLNTEAFFGQGTRLTVV.

The rearrangement joins TRBV5-1 to TRBJ2-3; TRBD2 matches 12 bases. Trimming cost V 4 bases and J 5 bases; bases outside gene matches: 14. Germline V gives CDR1 SGHRS, CDR2 YFSETQ. This CDR3 is built from 18 residues. CDR3 region: CASSRGGASGRAVDTQYF. Here the CDR3 DNA reads TGCGCCAGCAGCCGAGGGGGCGCTAGCGGGAGGGCCGTAGATACGCAGTATTTT.

The rearrangement links TRBV7-8 to TRBJ1-3; D unresolved. Germline CDR1 and CDR2: SGHVS and FQNEAQ. The CDR3 length is 17 residues. Trimming cost V 2 bases and J 4 bases, with 18 bases left between them. The CDR3 DNA is TGTGCCAGCAGCTTATTAAATGGAGACCTCGGAGGAAACACCATATATTTT. Its translation is CASSLLNGDLGGNTIYF.

This rearrangement joins TRBV19 to TRBJ1-1, with TRBD1 identical over 8 bases. V was pared by 9 bases and J by 10 bases, with 4 bases of the junction left unmatched. There are 10 residues in the CDR3. Germline-derived CDR1 and CDR2 are LNHDA and SQIVND (reference sequence). CDR3 nucleotide sequence: TGTGCCAGCCAGGGGGCGGTAGCTTTCTTT. It encodes CASQGAVAFF.

CDR3 nucleotides: TGCGCCAGCACTCTAGACAGCCACACCGGGGAGCTGTTTTTT. Protein: CASTLDSHTGELFF. This chain links TRBV10-2 with TRBJ2-2; D is perhaps TRBD1 (5 bases). This CDR3 contains 14 residues. Germline values: CDR1 WSHSY, CDR2 SAAADI. Trimming pared 7 bases from V and 3 bases from J, leaving 12 bases between.

This chain joins TRBV7-9 and TRBJ2-3; 9 bases are shared with TRBD2. CDR3 length: 16 amino acids. V lost 1 base, J lost 4 bases, and 6 bases stayed unmatched. The V gene's germline CDR1 is SEHNR and CDR2 FQNEAQ (reference sequence). CDR3 sequence reads: CASSLVAGAVPDTQYF. In DNA, the CDR3 is TGTGCCAGCAGCTTAGTAGCGGGGGCGGTCCCAGATACGCAGTATTTT.

V and J are TRBV7-9 and TRBJ1-3; the match to TRBD1 covers 10 bases. The CDR3 totals 16 residues. CDR1 SEHNR and CDR2 FQNEAQ come from the germline V gene (reference sequence). V lost 5 bases, J lost 4 bases, and 8 bases stayed unmatched. The DNA of the CDR3 is TGTGCCAGCAGCACTACGACAGGGGGCGCGGGAAACACCATATATTTT. Amino acid sequence: CASSTTTGGAGNTIYF.

As DNA, the CDR3 is TGCGCCAGCAGCCAAGCAGACACAGCTGACGAGCAGTACTTC. This translates into CASSQADTADEQYF. The J gene is TRBJ2-7, the V gene TRBV4-1; no clear D gene. With 1 base removed from V and 5 bases from J, the gap between germline ends came to 12 bases. CDR1 MGHRA and CDR2 YSYEKL come from the germline V gene. The CDR3 extends over 14 amino acids.

The rearrangement joins TRBV4-1 to TRBJ2-3; D gene uncertain. Per germline, CDR1 MGHRA and CDR2 YSYEKL. This CDR3 is 14 amino acids long. With 4 bases removed from V and 9 bases from J, the gap between germline ends came to 17 bases. CDR3 protein: CASSPYLPSPTQYF. CDR3 bases: TGCGCCAGCAGCCCCTATCTCCCTTCTCCAACGCAGTATTTT.

The chain uses TRBV7-9 and TRBJ1-1; the match to TRBD1 covers 8 bases. The V gene's germline CDR1 is SEHNR and CDR2 FQNEAQ (reference sequence). The CDR3 loop spans 14 amino acids. The trim removed 5 bases at V and 6 bases at J, leaving 8 bases unmatched. The CDR3 reads CASSQGQGVPEAFF. The DNA of the CDR3 is TGTGCCAGCAGCCAAGGACAGGGAGTCCCTGAAGCTTTCTTT.

This clone has a single count. This chain links TRBV28 with TRBJ1-5, with TRBD1 matching 8 bases. Germline V lookup: CDR1 MDHEN, CDR2 SYDVKM. Trimming removed 5 bases from V and 0 bases from J; junction bases left unmatched: 6. The CDR3 has 16 amino acids. Written as DNA, the CDR3 is TGTGCCAGCAGTACAGGGGGGGACCCTAGCAATCAGCCCCAGCATTTT. It translates to CASSTGGDPSNQPQHF.

This clone has only a few counts. The V and J genes are TRBV6-5 and TRBJ1-1, with a weak D call TRBD1 (6 bases). This CDR3 region has 13 residues. Trimming removed 4 bases from V and 1 base from J, with 7 bases in between. In germline, CDR1 is MNHEY, CDR2 SVGAGI. In nucleotides, the CDR3 is TGTGCCAGCAGTTCGGACAGGAACACTGAAGCTTTCTTT. The encoded protein is CASSSDRNTEAFF.

This clone showed up just a few times. This sequence joins TRBV25-1 and TRBJ2-1; tentatively, D is TRBD1 (5 bases). Germline assignment: CDR1 MGHDK and CDR2 SYGVNS. The CDR3 runs to 13 residues. V gave up 4 bases and J gave up 5 bases, with 9 bases separating them. The CDR3 loop is CASSGVGHNEQFF. For the CDR3, the DNA is TGTGCCAGCAGTGGGGTGGGGCACAATGAGCAGTTCTTC.

The chain employs TRBV6-1 and TRBJ2-7; D gene unclear. Between the trimmed V and J ends, which lost 0 bases and 3 bases, there was a span of 9 bases. Germline CDR1 MNHNS, CDR2 SASEGT. The CDR3 contains 14 residues. CDR3 sequence reads: CASSEALPRYEQYF. CDR3 bases: TGTGCCAGCAGTGAAGCGCTGCCGCGCTACGAGCAGTACTTC.

This chain joins TRBV14 and TRBJ2-3; D gene ambiguous. The CDR3 loop spans 14 amino acids. Germline CDR1 reads SGHDN; CDR2 reads FVKESK. The V end was cut by 2 bases, the J end by 6 bases, with 12 bases between. CDR3 in amino acids: CASSQLVRLDTQYF. In DNA, the CDR3 is TGTGCCAGCAGCCAACTAGTTCGTTTGGATACGCAGTATTTT.

The chain links TRBV7-2 to TRBJ2-5; TRBD1 aligns across 7 bases. The CDR3 loop spans 13 amino acids. V lost 6 bases and J lost 9; bases outside the gene matches: 10. CDR1 is SGHTA and CDR2 is FQGNSA in the germline V gene. The CDR3 sequence: CASSRQGELAQYF. CDR3 DNA: TGTGCCAGCAGTAGACAGGGTGAGTTGGCCCAGTACTTC.